Listed below are T cell receptor beta chains from one sample, sequenced in a study of blood T cell repertoires in COVID-19. Assay: immunoSEQ multiplex PCR; the TCRdb copy retains only in-frame clones and omits some. This table has approximately 300,000 clones, approximately 83% appearing once. Sequenced material: PBMCs or T cells enriched from blood (not recorded which). These receptor sequences come from a woman younger than 45 who had recovered from COVID-19. Each CDR3 is given with its conserved first and last residue. A D gene is named only where the DNA matches it firmly. Rows may omit the clone size; those that give it use once, few, many or a size class.

J	D	V	size	DNA	CDR3
TRBJ1-1	-	TRBV18	-	TGTGCCAGCTCACCTCGTAGAAACACTGAAGCTTTCTTT	CASSPRRNTEAFF
TRBJ1-4	-	TRBV10-3	-	TGTGCCATCAGTGGGAACAGGGTGGATACTAATGAAAAACTGTTTTTT	CAISGNRVDTNEKLFF
TRBJ1-5	-	TRBV7-2	few	TGTGCCAGCAGCTTATACCCCCCAGGGACTTATAGCAATCAGCCCCAGCATTTT	CASSLYPPGTYSNQPQHF
TRBJ2-2	TRBD2	TRBV28	-	TGTGCCAGCAGTCTTCCCGGGGGGGGCGGGGAGCTGTTTTTT	CASSLPGGGGELFF
TRBJ1-4	TRBD1	TRBV28	once	TGTGCCAGCAGTACCCCCCCACAGGGGAAACTGTTTTTT	CASSTPPQGKLFF
TRBJ2-7	-	TRBV5-1	once	TGCGCCAGCAGCGCACAGGTCAGGGGATTCTCCTACGAGCAGTACTTC	CASSAQVRGFSYEQYF
TRBJ2-5	TRBD1	TRBV13	-	TGTGCCAGCAGCCCACGGGACAGGGGGGAGGATTCGGAGACCCAGTACTTC	CASSPRDRGEDSETQYF
TRBJ2-3	TRBD2	TRBV20-1	-	TGCAGTGCTCGTGGTGGGGGGGAGAGCACAGATACGCAGTATTTT	CSARGGGESTDTQYF
TRBJ1-1	-	TRBV5-6	-	TGTGCCAGCAGCTTCAGGGGTGTTGTAGACACTGAAGCTTTCTTT	CASSFRGVVDTEAFF
TRBJ2-5	TRBD2	TRBV2	-	TGTGCCAGCAGTTCCCTAGCGGGGGGCGGGGTGGAGACCCAGTACTTC	CASSSLAGGGVETQYF
TRBJ2-7	-	TRBV5-1	-	TGCGCCAGCAGCCGGGAGGGACAGTCCTACGAGCAGTACTTC	CASSREGQSYEQYF
TRBJ1-3	TRBD1	TRBV4-2	-	TGTGCCAGCAGCCACACCGGGACAGGGGCTGGAAACACCATATATTTT	CASSHTGTGAGNTIYF
TRBJ2-2	TRBD2	TRBV28	-	TGTGCCAGCAGTTTACCCCGGGATAGCGGGGGAAACACCGGGGAGCTGTTTTTT	CASSLPRDSGGNTGELFF
TRBJ1-1	-	TRBV11-2	-	TGTGCCAGCCTCGGGAGGAACACTGAAGCTTTCTTT	CASLGRNTEAFF
TRBJ2-4	-	TRBV29-1	-	TGCAGCGTGAGACAACTAGCCAAAAACATTCAGTACTTC	CSVRQLAKNIQYF
TRBJ2-7	TRBD1	TRBV7-9	-	TGTGCCAGCAGCCCAGGACAGGGGAGAAGCTACGAGCAGTACTTC	CASSPGQGRSYEQYF
TRBJ1-5	-	TRBV3-1/TRBV3-2	-	TGTGCCAGCAGCCCACGAGGGTTGGCCAATCAGCCCCAGCATTTT	CASSPRGLANQPQHF
TRBJ1-1	TRBD1	TRBV5-4	once	TGTGCCAGCAGCTTGCAGGGGGCGGCGGTGGACACTGAAGCTTTCTTT	CASSLQGAAVDTEAFF
TRBJ2-7	-	TRBV11-1	-	TGTGCCAGCAGCTTAGCTTTAGCGTCATCCTACGAGCAGTACTTC	CASSLALASSYEQYF
TRBJ1-5	-	TRBV2	-	TGTGCCAGCAGACCGACAGATCAGCCCCAGCATTTT	CASRPTDQPQHF
TRBJ2-4	TRBD1	TRBV15	once	TGTGCCACCAGCAGAGAGCGACAGGGGCAAAACATTCAGTACTTC	CATSRERQGQNIQYF
TRBJ2-7	TRBD1	TRBV5-1	-	TGCGCCAGCAGCGATAGACAGGGCGTGGGGGAGCAGTACTTC	CASSDRQGVGEQYF
TRBJ2-3	TRBD2	TRBV19	-	TGTGCCAGTACGATAGCGGGGAGCACAGATACGCAGTATTTT	CASTIAGSTDTQYF
TRBJ2-7	-	TRBV19	once	TGTGCCAGTAGTATTGTGCACAGCTACGAGCAGTACTTC	CASSIVHSYEQYF
TRBJ1-1	TRBD1	TRBV7-3	-	TGTGCCAGCAGCTTAACGGGTCAGGGGGGCACTGAAGCTTTCTTT	CASSLTGQGGTEAFF
TRBJ2-3	TRBD2	TRBV6-5	-	TGTGCCACCCCCGAGCGGGGGGGCCCAGATACGCAGTATTTT	CATPERGGPDTQYF
TRBJ2-1	-	TRBV6-5	-	TGTGCCAGCAGTTACTCGATCCCCCGCTTAGGCGGTGAGCAGTTCTTC	CASSYSIPRLGGEQFF
TRBJ2-7	TRBD2	TRBV3-1/TRBV3-2	-	TGTGCCAGCAGCCCCGCACTGGGTCTAGCGGTGATTCAGTACTTC	CASSPALGLAVIQYF
TRBJ2-3	TRBD2	TRBV3-1/TRBV3-2	few	TGTGCCAGCAGCCAAGGCAGCGGGGGGGCAGATACGCAGTATTTT	CASSQGSGGADTQYF
TRBJ2-6	-	TRBV7-9	-	TGTGCCAGCAGCTTCCGGGACTCTGGGGCCAACGTCCTGACTTTC	CASSFRDSGANVLTF
TRBJ1-5	-	TRBV6-5	-	TGTGCCAGCAGTTCCATCAATCAGCCCCAGCATTTT	CASSSINQPQHF
TRBJ2-2	-	TRBV10-1	-	TGCGCCAGCAGTGGACAGTCCGGGGAGCTGTTTTTT	CASSGQSGELFF
TRBJ2-1	-	TRBV6-5	-	TGTGCCAGCAGTCCGGACTCGAGCTCCTACAATGAGCAGTTCTTC	CASSPDSSSYNEQFF
TRBJ1-5	TRBD1	TRBV19	-	TGTGCCAGTAGTATAATAAGAGACAGGGGGTATCAGCCCCAGCATTTT	CASSIIRDRGYQPQHF
TRBJ2-3	-	TRBV11-2	-	TGTGCCAGCAGCTTACAGGACTCCACAGATACGCAGTATTTT	CASSLQDSTDTQYF
TRBJ1-1	TRBD1	TRBV6-1	-	TGTGCCAGCAGTGGAAAGTTGGGACAGCTGAACACTGAAGCTTTCTTT	CASSGKLGQLNTEAFF
TRBJ2-1	-	TRBV21-1	-	TGTGCCAGCAGCAAAAGGGATAGCGGGCGCCGCAATGAGCAGTTCTTC	CASSKRDSGRRNEQFF
TRBJ1-3	-	TRBV25-1	-	TGTGCCAGCAGTTCTACGGGGGTTCCCTCTGGAAACACCATATATTTT	CASSSTGVPSGNTIYF
TRBJ1-5	TRBD1	TRBV5-6	once	TGTGCCAGCAGCTCGGGACAGGCAAGCAATCAGCCCCAGCATTTT	CASSSGQASNQPQHF
TRBJ2-3	-	TRBV5-1	-	TGCGCCAGCAGCTTGCAGGGTATAGTACGTGATACGCAGTATTTT	CASSLQGIVRDTQYF
TRBJ1-3	-	TRBV3-1/TRBV3-2	-	TGTGCCAGCGGACTGCTCTCTGGAAACACCATATATTTT	CASGLLSGNTIYF
TRBJ2-5	TRBD2	TRBV4-2	-	TGTGCCAGCAGCCAAGGGACTAGCGGGCCCCAAGCCACCCAGTACTTC	CASSQGTSGPQATQYF
TRBJ1-2	-	TRBV5-1	-	TGCGCCAGCAGCTTCTACAGGACCCCCGTCTATGGCTACACCTTC	CASSFYRTPVYGYTF
TRBJ2-7	TRBD1	TRBV7-2	-	TGTGCCAGCAGCGCTGACAGGGGGTTCTACGAGCAGTACTTC	CASSADRGFYEQYF
TRBJ2-1	-	TRBV11-2	-	TGTGCCAGCAGCTTGAGCGGAGGCGGCTACAATGAGCAGTTCTTC	CASSLSGGGYNEQFF
TRBJ1-3	-	TRBV9	once	TGTGCCAGCAGCCCAGGCAGGGTTTCTGGAAACACCATATATTTT	CASSPGRVSGNTIYF
TRBJ2-5	TRBD2	TRBV10-3	-	TGTGCCTCCAGAGGGAGGGAGTACCAAGAGACCCAGTACTTC	CASRGREYQETQYF
TRBJ1-2	TRBD1	TRBV5-6	-	TGTGCCAGCAGCCGCGGACAGGGGGCCCACACCTTC	CASSRGQGAHTF
TRBJ1-2	-	TRBV7-9	-	TGTGCCAGCAGCATCCAAGGGGGTGGCTACACCTTC	CASSIQGGGYTF
TRBJ1-2	TRBD1	TRBV19	-	TGTGCCAGTAAAACAGGGGGCTCTGGCTACACCTTC	CASKTGGSGYTF